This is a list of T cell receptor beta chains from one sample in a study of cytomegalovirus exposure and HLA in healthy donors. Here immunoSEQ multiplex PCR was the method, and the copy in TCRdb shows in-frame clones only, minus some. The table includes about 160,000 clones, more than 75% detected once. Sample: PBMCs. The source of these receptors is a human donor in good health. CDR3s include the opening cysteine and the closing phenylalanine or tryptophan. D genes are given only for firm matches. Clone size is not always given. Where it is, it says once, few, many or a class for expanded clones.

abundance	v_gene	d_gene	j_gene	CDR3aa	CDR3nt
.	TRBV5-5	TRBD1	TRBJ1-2	CASSTRQGTSENYGYTF	TGTGCCAGCAGCACCCGACAGGGGACTTCGGAAAACTATGGCTACACCTTC
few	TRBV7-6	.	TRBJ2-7	CASSPYGASYEQYF	TGTGCCAGCTCCCCTTATGGGGCCTCCTACGAGCAGTACTTC
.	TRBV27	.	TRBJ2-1	CASSPSWGGEQFF	TGTGCCAGCAGTCCATCATGGGGCGGTGAGCAGTTCTTC
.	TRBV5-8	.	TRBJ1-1	CASSVGAPRSEAFF	TGTGCCAGCAGCGTTGGGGCGCCGAGAAGTGAAGCTTTCTTT
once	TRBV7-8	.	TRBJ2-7	CASSPGLVSYEQYF	TGTGCCAGCAGCCCCGGACTGGTATCCTACGAGCAGTACTTC
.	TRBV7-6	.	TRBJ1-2	CASSLERGYGYTF	TGTGCCAGCAGCTTAGAGCGGGGCTATGGCTACACCTTC
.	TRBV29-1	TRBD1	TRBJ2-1	CSVSGTGVTWGQFF	TGCAGCGTTTCAGGGACAGGGGTGACCTGGGGGCAGTTCTTC
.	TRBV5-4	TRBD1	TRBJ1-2	CASSPTGQGRNYGYTF	TGTGCCAGCAGCCCAACGGGACAGGGCCGCAACTATGGCTACACCTTC
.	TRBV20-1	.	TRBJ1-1	CSASRDEAFF	TGCAGTGCTAGTCGGGATGAAGCTTTCTTT
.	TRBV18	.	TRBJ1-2	CASSPDWTDTYGYTF	TGTGCCAGCTCACCGGACTGGACAGATACTTATGGCTACACCTTC
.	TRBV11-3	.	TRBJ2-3	CASSLDRLASHTQYF	TGTGCCAGCAGCTTAGATAGGCTAGCTTCCCACACGCAGTATTTT
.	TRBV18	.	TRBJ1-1	CASSSGVTEAFF	TGTGCCAGCTCATCGGGGGTCACTGAAGCTTTCTTT
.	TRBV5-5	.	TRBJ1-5	CASSLVGQLNQPQHF	TGTGCCAGCAGCCTGGTGGGGCAGTTGAATCAGCCCCAGCATTTT
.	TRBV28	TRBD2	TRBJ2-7	CASTRLAAPYEQYF	TGTGCCAGCACCAGACTAGCGGCTCCCTACGAGCAGTACTTC
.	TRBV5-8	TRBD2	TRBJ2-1	CASSLEVAGDEQFF	TGTGCCAGCAGCTTGGAAGTAGCGGGAGATGAGCAGTTCTTC
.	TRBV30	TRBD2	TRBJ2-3	CAWMLPGGAPDTQYF	TGTGCCTGGATGCTGCCGGGAGGAGCCCCAGATACGCAGTATTTT